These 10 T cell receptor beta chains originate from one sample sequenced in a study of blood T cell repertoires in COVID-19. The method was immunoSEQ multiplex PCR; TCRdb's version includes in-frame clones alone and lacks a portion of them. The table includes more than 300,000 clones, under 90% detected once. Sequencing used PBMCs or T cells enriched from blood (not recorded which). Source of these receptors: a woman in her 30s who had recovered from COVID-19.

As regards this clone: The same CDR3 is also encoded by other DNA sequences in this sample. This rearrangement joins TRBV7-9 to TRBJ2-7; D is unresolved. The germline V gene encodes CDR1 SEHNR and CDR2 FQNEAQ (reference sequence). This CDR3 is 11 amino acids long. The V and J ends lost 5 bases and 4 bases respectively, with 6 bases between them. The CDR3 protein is CASSAHYEQYF. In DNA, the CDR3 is TGTGCCAGCAGCGCGCATTACGAGCAGTACTTC. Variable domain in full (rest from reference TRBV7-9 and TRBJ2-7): DTGVSQNPRHKITKRGQNVTFRCDPISEHNRLYWYRQTLGQGPEFLTYFQNEAQLEKSRLLSDRFSAERPKGSFSTLEIQRTEQGDSAMYLCASSAHYEQYFGPGTRLTVT.

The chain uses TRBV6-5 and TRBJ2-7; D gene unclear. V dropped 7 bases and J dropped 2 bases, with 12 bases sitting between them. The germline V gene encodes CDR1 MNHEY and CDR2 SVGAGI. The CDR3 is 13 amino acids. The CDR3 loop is CASTAPLAYEQYF. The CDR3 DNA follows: TGTGCCAGCACCGCCCCTCTAGCCTACGAGCAGTACTTC.

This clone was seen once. In DNA, the CDR3 is TGTGCCAGCTCACCGGCAAGGGGGGGTACTGAAGCTTTCTTT. Translated, it gives CASSPARGGTEAFF. The V call is TRBV18, the J call TRBJ1-1, with a weak D call TRBD1 (6 bases). Germline lookup yields CDR1 KGHSH and CDR2 LQKENI. The V end was cut by 3 bases, the J end by 5 bases, with 13 bases between. The CDR3 has 14 residues.

The CDR3 nucleotides read TGTGCCAGCAGTGAAGACCTGGGGGCATATGGTGAAAAACTGTTTTTT. Translation: CASSEDLGAYGEKLFF. V usage is TRBV6-1 and J usage is TRBJ1-4; D is perhaps TRBD1 (6 bases). V shed 1 base and J shed 7 bases, with 16 bases lying between them. The length of the CDR3 is 16 residues. CDR1 is MNHNS and CDR2 is SASEGT in the germline V gene.

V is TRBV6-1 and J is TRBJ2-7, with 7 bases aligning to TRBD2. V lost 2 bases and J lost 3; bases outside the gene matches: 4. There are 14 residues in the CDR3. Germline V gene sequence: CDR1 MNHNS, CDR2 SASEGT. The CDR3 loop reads CASSELADYYEQYF. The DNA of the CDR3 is TGTGCCAGCAGTGAACTAGCGGACTACTACGAGCAGTACTTC.

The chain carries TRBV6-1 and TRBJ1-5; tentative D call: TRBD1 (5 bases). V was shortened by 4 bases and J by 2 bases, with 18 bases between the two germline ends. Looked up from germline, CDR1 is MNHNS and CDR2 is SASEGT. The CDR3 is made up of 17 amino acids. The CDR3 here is CASSAKGNWVGNQPQHF. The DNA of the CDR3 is TGTGCCAGCAGTGCAAAGGGGAATTGGGTTGGCAATCAGCCCCAGCATTTT.

CDR3 DNA sequence: TGCGCCAGCAGCCCCAACCTGAGCTCTGGAAACACCATATATTTT. It yields the protein CASSPNLSSGNTIYF. J is TRBJ1-3 and V is TRBV4-3, with no clear D. Germline V lookup: CDR1 LGHNA, CDR2 YSLEER. The CDR3 covers 15 residues. V was pared by 4 bases and J by 0 bases, with 10 bases between.

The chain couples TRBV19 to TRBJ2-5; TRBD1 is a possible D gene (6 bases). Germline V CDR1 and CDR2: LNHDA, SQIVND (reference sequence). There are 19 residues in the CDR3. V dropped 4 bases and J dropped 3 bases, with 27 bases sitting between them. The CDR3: CASSNPRWGRQDAKETQYF. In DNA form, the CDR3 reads TGTGCCAGTAGTAACCCCCGATGGGGGCGGCAGGACGCGAAAGAGACCCAGTACTTC.

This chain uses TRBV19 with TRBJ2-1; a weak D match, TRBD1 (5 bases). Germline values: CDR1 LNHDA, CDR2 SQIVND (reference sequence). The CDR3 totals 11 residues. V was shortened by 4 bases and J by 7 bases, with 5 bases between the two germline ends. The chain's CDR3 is CASSTGNEQFF. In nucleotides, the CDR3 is TGTGCCAGTAGTACAGGGAATGAGCAGTTCTTC.

The CDR3 DNA is TGTGCCAGCAGTGGTTATCGACAGGGGATCTTAGGCGAGCAGTACTTC. Amino acids: CASSGYRQGILGEQYF. The rearrangement links TRBV27 to TRBJ2-7; TRBD1 agrees at 8 bases. Germline CDR1 MNHEY, CDR2 SMNVEV (reference sequence). This CDR3 region has 16 residues. With V trimmed by 5 bases and J by 6 bases, 15 bases remained unmatched.